This T cell receptor (beta chain) was profiled in a study of T-cell reconstitution after alpha-beta-depleted transplantation in children. This clonotype was detected ten times or more. As it was prepared, the TCRbeta library received unique molecular identifiers. TCRdb reprocessed the PCR reads with MiXCR, giving one entry per CDR3 protein. The data show around 600,000 distinct CDR3 sequences, with approximately 17% seen just once and around 0.96% held by the top ten. Here the sequenced sample was PBMCs from the stem cell graft donor, taken from the stem cell graft. The TCR comes from a human donor who donated a stem cell graft to a child with acute myeloid leukemia.

The CDR3 sequence: CATSRATNEQFF. DNA for the CDR3: TGTGCCACCAGCAGAGCCACCAATGAGCAGTTCTTC. The rearrangement links TRBV15 to TRBJ2-1; D is ambiguous. Trimming cost V 1 base and J 6 bases, with 4 bases left between them. CDR3 length: 12 residues. The germline CDR1 and CDR2 sequences are LNHNV and YYDKDF (reference sequence).